This T cell receptor beta chain is from a study of T cells in women clearing cervical HPV infection. About the research overall: Case blood drawn at lesion detection; control blood after infection cleared.

The V end lost 4 bases, the J end lost 1 base, and 8 bases lay between the germline ends. Germline values: CDR1 SGHRS, CDR2 YFSETQ. CDR3 length: 13 amino acids. The assay was immunoSEQ multiplex PCR, and TCRdb's table has in-frame clones only and misses some. This repertoire includes about 20,000 clones. General study findings and limits: T-cell numbers per sample were unknown and may explain richness differences. TRBV6-7 relative abundance averaged approximately 0.11% in cases and more than 0.15% in controls.

About this clone itself: The antigen remains unidentified. The missing CDR3 end, 3 residues past where the read stops, is filled in from the germline J gene.

The sequenced material came from blood buffy coat. The genes are TRBV5-1 and TRBJ2-5; D remains ambiguous. The clonotype comes from a woman aged 18 to 75 with a cervical HPV16 infection that either progressed to CIN3+ or cleared (not recorded which). The CDR3 sequence: CASSPISQETQYF. Incomplete CDR3 DNA: TGCGCCAGCAGCCCCATTTCCCAAGAGACC.